One TCR beta chain is described in this entry. Antigen specificity is unknown. This sample was taken from a study of shared clonotypes between healthy human individuals. Study observations and caveats: Though the depth was large, rarefaction showed that sorted-subset sequencing was incomplete.

CDR3 size: 14 residues. Germline assignment: CDR1 MNHEY and CDR2 SMNVEV (reference sequence). V gave up 5 bases and J gave up 2 bases; unmatched junction bases: 6. The naive CD8 population came from CD45RO-negative cells selected for CCR7, without terminally differentiated effector memory CD45RA+ cells. Profiled with immunoSEQ multiplex PCR; TCRdb holds only in-frame clones, not every one. This table has fewer than 700,000 clones, approximately 95% appearing once. This receptor was obtained from a woman younger than 45 in good health. The chain links TRBV27 to TRBJ2-7; 7 nucleotides line up with TRBD2. The sequencing sample was made of naive CD8+ T cells sorted from blood. CDR3 sequence reads: CASSVASGPYEQYF. In nucleotides, the CDR3 is TGTGCCAGCAGTGTTGCTAGCGGCCCCTACGAGCAGTACTTC.